This T cell receptor (beta chain) was sequenced during a study of control samples from healthy donors and cancer patients. The method was immunoSEQ multiplex PCR; TCRdb's version includes in-frame clones alone and lacks a portion of them. The data contain around 19,000 clones, approximately 80% of them seen just once; the ten biggest clones take up around 26%. The CDR3 covers 13 residues. With V trimmed by 6 bases and J by 8 bases, 7 bases remained unmatched. Germline values: CDR1 SGHTA, CDR2 FQGNSA. The rearrangement uses TRBV7-2 and TRBJ1-2; 9 nucleotides match TRBD1. The clonotype comes from a man at least 80 years old with head and neck cancer. The sample was PBMCs. In DNA, the CDR3 is TGTGCCAGCAGGGCAACAGGGGGCGGAGGCTACACCTTC. Translation gives CASRATGGGGYTF.